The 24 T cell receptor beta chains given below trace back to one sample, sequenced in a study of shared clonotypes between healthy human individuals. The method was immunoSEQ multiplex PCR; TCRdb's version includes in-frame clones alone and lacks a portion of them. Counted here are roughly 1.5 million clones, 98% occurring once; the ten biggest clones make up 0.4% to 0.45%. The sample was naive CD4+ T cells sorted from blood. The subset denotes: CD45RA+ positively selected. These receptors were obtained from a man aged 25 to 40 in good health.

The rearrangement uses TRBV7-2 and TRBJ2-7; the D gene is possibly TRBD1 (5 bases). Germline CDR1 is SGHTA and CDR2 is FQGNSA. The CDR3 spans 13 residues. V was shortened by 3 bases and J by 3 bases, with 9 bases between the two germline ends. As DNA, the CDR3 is TGTGCCAGCAGCTTCGACAGTGACTACGAGCAGTACTTC. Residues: CASSFDSDYEQYF.

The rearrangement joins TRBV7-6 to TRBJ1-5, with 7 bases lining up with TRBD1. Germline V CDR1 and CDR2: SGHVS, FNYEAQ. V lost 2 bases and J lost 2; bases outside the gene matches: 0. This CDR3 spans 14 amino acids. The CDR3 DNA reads TGTGCCAGCAGCTTACAGGGGGGCAATCAGCCCCAGCATTTT. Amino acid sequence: CASSLQGGNQPQHF.

The DNA for the CDR3 is TGTGCCAGCAGCGCCCGGGTAGAGAGCCGCGCCCGTACAGTGGGGTCTGGGGCCAACGTCCTGACTTTC. Its translation: CASSARVESRARTVGSGANVLTF. The J gene is TRBJ2-6, the V gene TRBV9; D unresolved. The V gene lost 3 bases and the J gene lost 1 base, with 32 bases spanning the gap. The CDR3 runs 23 residues. Germline V gene sequence: CDR1 SGDLS, CDR2 YYNGEE.

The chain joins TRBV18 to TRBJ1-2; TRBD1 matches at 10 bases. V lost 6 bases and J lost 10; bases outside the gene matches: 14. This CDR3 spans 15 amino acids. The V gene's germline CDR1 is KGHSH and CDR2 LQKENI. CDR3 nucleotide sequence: TGTGCCAGCTCCCAACGAGACAGGGGGCATCAGGCCTACACCTTC. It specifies CASSQRDRGHQAYTF.

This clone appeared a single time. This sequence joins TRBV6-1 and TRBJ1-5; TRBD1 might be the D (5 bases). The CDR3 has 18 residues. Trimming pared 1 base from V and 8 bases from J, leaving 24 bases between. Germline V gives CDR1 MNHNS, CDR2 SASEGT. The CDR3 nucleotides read TGTGCCAGCAGTGAAGGGAGGGGTGGGTGGACGGCGGAGGAGCCCCAGCATTTT. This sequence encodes CASSEGRGGWTAEEPQHF.

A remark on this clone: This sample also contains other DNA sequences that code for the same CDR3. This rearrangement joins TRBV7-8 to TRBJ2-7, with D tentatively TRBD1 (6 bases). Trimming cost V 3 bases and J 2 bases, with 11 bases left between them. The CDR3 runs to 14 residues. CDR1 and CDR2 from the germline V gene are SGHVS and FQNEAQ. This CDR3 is CASSLETGTYEQYF. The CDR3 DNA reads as TGTGCCAGCAGCTTGGAGACAGGCACCTACGAGCAGTACTTC.

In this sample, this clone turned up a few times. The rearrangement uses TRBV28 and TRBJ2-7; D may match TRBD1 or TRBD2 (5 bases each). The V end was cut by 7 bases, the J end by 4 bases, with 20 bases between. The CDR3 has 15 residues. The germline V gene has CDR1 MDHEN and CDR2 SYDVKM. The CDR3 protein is CASTTQSSGGYEQYF. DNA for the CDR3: TGTGCCAGCACCACTCAGAGTAGTGGGGGTTACGAGCAGTACTTC. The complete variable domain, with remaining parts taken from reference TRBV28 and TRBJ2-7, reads DVKVTQSSRYLVKRTGEKVFLECVQDMDHENMFWYRQDPGLGLRLIYFSYDVKMKEKGDIPEGYSVSREKKERFSLILESASTNQTSMYLCASTTQSSGGYEQYFGPGTRLTVT.

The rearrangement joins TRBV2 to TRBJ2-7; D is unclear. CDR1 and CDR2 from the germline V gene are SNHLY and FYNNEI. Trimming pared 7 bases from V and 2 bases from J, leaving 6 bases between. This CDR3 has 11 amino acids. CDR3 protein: CASTSTYEQYF. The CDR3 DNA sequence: TGTGCCAGCACTTCTACCTACGAGCAGTACTTC.

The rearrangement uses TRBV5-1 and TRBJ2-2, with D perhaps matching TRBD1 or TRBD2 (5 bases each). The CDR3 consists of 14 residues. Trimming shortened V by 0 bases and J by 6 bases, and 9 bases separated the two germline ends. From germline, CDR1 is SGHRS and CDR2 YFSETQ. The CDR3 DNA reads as TGCGCCAGCAGCTTGGTGGGGGTTCCCGGGGAGCTGTTTTTT. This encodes CASSLVGVPGELFF.

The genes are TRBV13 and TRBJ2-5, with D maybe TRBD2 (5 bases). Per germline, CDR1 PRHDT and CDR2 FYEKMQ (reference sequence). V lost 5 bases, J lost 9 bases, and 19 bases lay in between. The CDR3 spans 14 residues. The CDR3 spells CASSQSGIPGPQYF. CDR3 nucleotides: TGTGCCAGCAGCCAAAGCGGCATCCCCGGGCCCCAGTACTTC.

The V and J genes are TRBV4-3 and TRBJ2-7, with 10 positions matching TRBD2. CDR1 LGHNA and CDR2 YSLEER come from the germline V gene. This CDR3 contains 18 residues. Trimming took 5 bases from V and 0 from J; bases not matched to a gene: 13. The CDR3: CASSAEAGGPVSSYEQYF. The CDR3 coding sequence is TGCGCCAGCAGCGCAGAAGCGGGAGGGCCGGTAAGCTCCTACGAGCAGTACTTC.

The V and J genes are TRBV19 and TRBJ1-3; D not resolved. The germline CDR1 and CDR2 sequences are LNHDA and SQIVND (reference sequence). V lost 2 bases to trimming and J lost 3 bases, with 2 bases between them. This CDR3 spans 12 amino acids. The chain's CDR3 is CASSINGNTIYF. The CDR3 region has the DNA TGTGCCAGTAGTATAAATGGAAACACCATATATTTT.

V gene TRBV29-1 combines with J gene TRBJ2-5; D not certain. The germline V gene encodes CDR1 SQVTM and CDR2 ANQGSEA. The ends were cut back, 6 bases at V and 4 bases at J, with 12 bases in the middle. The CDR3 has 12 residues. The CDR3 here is CSVNGAVETQYF. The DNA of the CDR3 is TGCAGCGTCAATGGCGCCGTAGAGACCCAGTACTTC.

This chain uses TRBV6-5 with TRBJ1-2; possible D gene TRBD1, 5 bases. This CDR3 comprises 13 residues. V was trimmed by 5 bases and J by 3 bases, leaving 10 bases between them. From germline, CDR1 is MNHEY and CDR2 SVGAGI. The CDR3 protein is CASSPREDYGYTF. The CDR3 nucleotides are TGTGCCAGCAGTCCCAGGGAAGACTATGGCTACACCTTC.

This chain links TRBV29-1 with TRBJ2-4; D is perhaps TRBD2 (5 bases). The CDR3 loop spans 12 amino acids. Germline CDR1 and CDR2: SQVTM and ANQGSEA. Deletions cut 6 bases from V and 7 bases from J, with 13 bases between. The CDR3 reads CSVWGTGNIQYF. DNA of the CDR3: TGCAGCGTGTGGGGAACGGGGAACATTCAGTACTTC.

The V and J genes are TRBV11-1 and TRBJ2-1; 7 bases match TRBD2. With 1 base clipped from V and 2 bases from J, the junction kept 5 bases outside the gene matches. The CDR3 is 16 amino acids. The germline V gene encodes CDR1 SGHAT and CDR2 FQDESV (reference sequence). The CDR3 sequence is CASSLGGGTTYNEQFF. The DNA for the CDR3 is TGTGCCAGCAGCTTAGGTGGCGGGACTACCTACAATGAGCAGTTCTTC.

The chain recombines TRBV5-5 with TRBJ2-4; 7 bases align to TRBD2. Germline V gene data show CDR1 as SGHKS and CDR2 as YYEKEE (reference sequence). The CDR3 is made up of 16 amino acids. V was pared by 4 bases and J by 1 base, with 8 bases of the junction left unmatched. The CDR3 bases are TGTGCCAGCAGCCCGGACGGGGGGAGGGCCAAAAACATTCAGTACTTC. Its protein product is CASSPDGGRAKNIQYF.

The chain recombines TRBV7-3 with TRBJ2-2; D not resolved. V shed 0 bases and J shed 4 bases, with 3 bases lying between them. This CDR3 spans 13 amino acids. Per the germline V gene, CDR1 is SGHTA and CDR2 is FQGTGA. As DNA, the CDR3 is TGTGCCAGCAGCTTAACAGCCACCGGGGAGCTGTTTTTT. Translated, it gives CASSLTATGELFF. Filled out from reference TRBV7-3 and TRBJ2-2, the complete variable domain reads GAGVSQTPSNKVTEKGKYVELRCDPISGHTALYWYRQSLGQGPEFLIYFQGTGAADDSGLPNDRFFAVRPEGSVSTLKIQRTERGDSAVYLCASSLTATGELFFGEGSRLTVL.

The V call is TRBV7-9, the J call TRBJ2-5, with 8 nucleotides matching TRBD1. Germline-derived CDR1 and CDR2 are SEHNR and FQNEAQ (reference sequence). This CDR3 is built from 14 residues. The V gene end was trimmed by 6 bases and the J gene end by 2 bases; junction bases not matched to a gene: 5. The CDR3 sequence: CASSGRTGQETQYF. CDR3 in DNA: TGTGCCAGCAGTGGCCGGACAGGGCAAGAGACCCAGTACTTC.

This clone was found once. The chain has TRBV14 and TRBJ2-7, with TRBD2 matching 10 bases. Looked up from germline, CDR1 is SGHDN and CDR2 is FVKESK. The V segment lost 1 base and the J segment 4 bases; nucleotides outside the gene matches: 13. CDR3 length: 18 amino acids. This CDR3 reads CASSQGLLVSGRAYEQYF. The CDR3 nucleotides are TGTGCCAGCAGCCAAGGCCTCCTTGTAAGCGGGAGGGCTTACGAGCAGTACTTC.

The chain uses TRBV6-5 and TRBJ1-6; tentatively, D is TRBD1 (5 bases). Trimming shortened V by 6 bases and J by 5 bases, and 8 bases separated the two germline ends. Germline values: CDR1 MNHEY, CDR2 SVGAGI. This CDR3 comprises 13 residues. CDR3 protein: CASRGAHNSPLHF. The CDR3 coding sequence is TGTGCCAGCAGAGGGGCTCATAATTCACCCCTCCACTTT.

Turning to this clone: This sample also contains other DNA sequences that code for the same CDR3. CDR3 in DNA: TGTGCCAGCAGTTCGGGACCTAATGAAAAACTGTTTTTT. Translation gives CASSSGPNEKLFF. J is TRBJ1-4 and V is TRBV7-3; TRBD1 is a possible D gene (5 bases). The CDR3 is made up of 13 amino acids. V was clipped by 6 bases and J by 3 bases, with 8 bases between them. CDR1 and CDR2 (germline): SGHTA, FQGTGA.

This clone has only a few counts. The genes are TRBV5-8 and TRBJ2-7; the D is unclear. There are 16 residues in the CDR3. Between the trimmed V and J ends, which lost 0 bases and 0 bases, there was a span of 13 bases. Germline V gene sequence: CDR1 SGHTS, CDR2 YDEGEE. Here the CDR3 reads CASSLGPLRSSYEQYF. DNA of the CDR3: TGTGCCAGCAGCTTGGGACCGCTGAGGAGCTCCTACGAGCAGTACTTC.

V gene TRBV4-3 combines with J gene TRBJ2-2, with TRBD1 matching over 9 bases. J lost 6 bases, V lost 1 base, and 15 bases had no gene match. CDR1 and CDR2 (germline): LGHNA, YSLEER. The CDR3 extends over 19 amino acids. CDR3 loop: CASSQVPLGDRVIAGELFF. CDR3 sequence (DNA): TGCGCCAGCAGCCAAGTCCCGCTTGGGGACAGGGTAATCGCCGGGGAGCTGTTTTTT.